A selection of T cell receptor beta chains follows, all from one sample in a study of cytomegalovirus exposure and HLA in healthy donors. Clones were read by immunoSEQ multiplex PCR, and TCRdb kept only the in-frame ones, dropping some. The sample gives around 70,000 clones, roughly 94% of which show up once; 0.63% is in the top ten. The sample consisted of PBMCs. The receptor set was obtained from a woman aged 18 to 35 in good health and CMV-seronegative. The CDR3 runs from the conserved cysteine through the conserved F or W. A D gene is named only where the DNA matches it firmly. The size entry is marked missing in some rows and otherwise reads once, few, many or a size class.

clone_size d_call j_call v_call cdr3_nt cdr3_aa
NA TRBD1 TRBJ1-4 TRBV18 TGTGCCAGCTCACCGGGACAGGGGAATGAAAAACTGTTTTTT CASSPGQGNEKLFF
NA TRBD1 TRBJ1-1 TRBV4-1 TGCGCCAGCAGCAGGACAGGGACGGGGGGCACTGAAGCTTTCTTT CASSRTGTGGTEAFF
NA TRBD1 TRBJ2-3 TRBV7-8 TGTGCCAGCAGCTTCAGGGGGCGCCCAGATACGCAGTATTTT CASSFRGRPDTQYF
NA NA TRBJ2-3 TRBV5-8 TGTGCCAGCAGCCCGATCAGGGGAAGGACAGATACGCAGTATTTT CASSPIRGRTDTQYF
NA NA TRBJ2-3 TRBV28 TGTGCCGCCCTCCCGGGGGTTGTAGCAGATACGCAGTATTTT CAALPGVVADTQYF
NA TRBD1 TRBJ1-1 TRBV5-1 TGCGCCAGCAGGTCGCGGGACAGCTTGAACACTGAAGCTTTCTTT CASRSRDSLNTEAFF
NA TRBD2 TRBJ2-7 TRBV7-8 TGTGCCAGCAGTCGCCGTGGGGGGGAGATCTACGAGCAGTACTTC CASSRRGGEIYEQYF
NA NA TRBJ2-3 TRBV7-6 TGTGCCAGCAGCTCTCGTTTCGGTCGGGATACGCAGTATTTT CASSSRFGRDTQYF
NA TRBD1 TRBJ2-3 TRBV9 TGTGCCAGCAGCGTAGGGAGAGGGGGCCCGGATACGCAGTATTTT CASSVGRGGPDTQYF
NA TRBD1 TRBJ2-7 TRBV5-4 TGTGCCAGCAGGGACACCGGACAGGGCCCCGAGCAGTACTTC CASRDTGQGPEQYF
NA TRBD1 TRBJ2-3 TRBV5-5 TGTGCCAGCAGCTTCAGGGGGCTGGGCACAGATACGCAGTATTTT CASSFRGLGTDTQYF
NA NA TRBJ1-1 TRBV6-5 TGTGCCAGCGGGGGCCGGATTGAAGCTTTCTTT CASGGRIEAFF
NA NA TRBJ1-4 TRBV5-1 TGCGCCAGCAGCTTGGACCACGGTAATGAAAAACTGTTTTTT CASSLDHGNEKLFF
NA NA TRBJ1-6 TRBV5-1 TGCGCCAGCAGCTTGGTGGCCAGCTCCTATAATTCACCCCTCCACTTT CASSLVASSYNSPLHF
NA TRBD2 TRBJ2-2 TRBV11-2 TGTGCCAGCAGCCGCGGGACTAGCGGGGGGCTAGGTGGAGTAGGGGAGCTGTTTTTT CASSRGTSGGLGGVGELFF
once NA TRBJ2-1 TRBV4-1 TGCGCCAGCAGCCAAGTAGAGTACAATGAGCAGTTCTTC CASSQVEYNEQFF
once NA TRBJ1-6 TRBV30 TGTGCCTGGAGTGTAAAAGATACAGCTAATTCACCCCTCCACTTT CAWSVKDTANSPLHF